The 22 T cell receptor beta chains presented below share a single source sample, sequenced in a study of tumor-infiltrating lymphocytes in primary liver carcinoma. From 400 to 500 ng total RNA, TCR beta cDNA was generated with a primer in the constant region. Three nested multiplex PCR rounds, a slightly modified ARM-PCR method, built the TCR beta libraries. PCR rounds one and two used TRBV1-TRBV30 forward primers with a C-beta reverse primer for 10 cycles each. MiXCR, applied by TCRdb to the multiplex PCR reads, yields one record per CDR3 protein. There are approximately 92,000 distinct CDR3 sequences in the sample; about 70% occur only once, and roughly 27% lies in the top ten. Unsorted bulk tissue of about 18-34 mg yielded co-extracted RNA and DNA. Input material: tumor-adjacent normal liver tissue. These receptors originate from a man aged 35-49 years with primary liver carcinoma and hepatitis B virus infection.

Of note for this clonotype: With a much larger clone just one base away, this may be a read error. The CDR3: CASSVMGTAYNEQYF. The CDR3 DNA reads as TGCGCCAGCAGTGTTATGGGGACAGCCTACAATGAGCAGTACTTC. The chain couples TRBV10-2 to TRBJ2-5, with 7 bases lining up with TRBD1. CDR3 size: 15 residues. Looked up from germline, CDR1 is WSHSY and CDR2 is SAAADI. Trimming removed 4 bases from V and 11 bases from J; junction bases left unmatched: 16.

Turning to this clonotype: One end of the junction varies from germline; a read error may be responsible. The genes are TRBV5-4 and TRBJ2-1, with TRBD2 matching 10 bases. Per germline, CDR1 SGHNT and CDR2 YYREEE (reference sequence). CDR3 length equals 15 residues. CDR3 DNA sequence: TGTGCCAACAGCTTGAGAGCGGGAGGGCGGAATAAGCAGTTCTTC. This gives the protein CANSLRAGGRNKQFF.

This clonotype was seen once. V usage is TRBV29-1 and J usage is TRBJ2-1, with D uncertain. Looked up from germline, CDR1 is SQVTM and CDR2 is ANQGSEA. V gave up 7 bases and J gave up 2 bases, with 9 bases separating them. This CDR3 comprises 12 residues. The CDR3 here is CSGGPAYNEQFF. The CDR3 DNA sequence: TGCAGCGGTGGGCCCGCCTACAATGAGCAGTTCTTC.

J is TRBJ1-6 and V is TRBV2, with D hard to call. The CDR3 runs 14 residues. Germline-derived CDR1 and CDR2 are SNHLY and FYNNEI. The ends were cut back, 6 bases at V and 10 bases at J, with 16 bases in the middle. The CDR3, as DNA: TGTGCCAGCAGGGTGGGGTACCCCAGGTCACCCCTCCACTTT. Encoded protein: CASRVGYPRSPLHF.

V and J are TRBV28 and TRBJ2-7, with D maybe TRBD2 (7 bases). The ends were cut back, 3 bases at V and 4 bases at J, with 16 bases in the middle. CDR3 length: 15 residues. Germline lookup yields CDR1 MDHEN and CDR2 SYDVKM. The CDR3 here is CASSFVGRGDYEQYF. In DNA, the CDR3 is TGTGCCAGCAGTTTTGTGGGGAGGGGGGATTACGAGCAGTACTTC.

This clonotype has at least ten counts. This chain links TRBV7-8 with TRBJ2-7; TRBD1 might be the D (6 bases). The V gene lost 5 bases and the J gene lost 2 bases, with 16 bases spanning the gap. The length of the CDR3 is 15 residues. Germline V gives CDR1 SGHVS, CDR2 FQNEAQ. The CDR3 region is CASSPMAQGTYEQYF. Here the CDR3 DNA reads TGTGCCAGCAGCCCAATGGCACAGGGAACCTACGAGCAGTACTTC. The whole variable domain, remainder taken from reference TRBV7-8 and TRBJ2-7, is GAGVSQSPRYKVAKRGQDVALRCDPISGHVSLFWYQQALGQGPEFLTYFQNEAQLDKSGLPSDRFFAERPEGSVSTLKIQRTQQEDSAVYLCASSPMAQGTYEQYFGPGTRLTVT.

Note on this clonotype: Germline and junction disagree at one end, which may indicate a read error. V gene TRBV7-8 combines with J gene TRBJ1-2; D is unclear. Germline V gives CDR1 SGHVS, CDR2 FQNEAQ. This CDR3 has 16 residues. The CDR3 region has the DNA TGTGTCAGCAGCAGAAGGCCGGATTTGTCTAACTATGGCTACACCTTC. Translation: CVSSRRPDLSNYGYTF.

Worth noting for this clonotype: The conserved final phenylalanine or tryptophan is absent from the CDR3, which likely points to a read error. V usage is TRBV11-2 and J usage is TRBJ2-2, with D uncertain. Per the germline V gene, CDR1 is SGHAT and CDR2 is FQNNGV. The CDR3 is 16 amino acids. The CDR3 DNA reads TGTGCCAACAGCTCTAGGGTGGTAACGAGCACCGGGGAGCTGTTTCTT. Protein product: CANSSRVVTSTGELFL.

For the CDR3, the DNA is TGTGCCAGCAGCTTATGGGGGGAGAACTACAATGAGCAGTTCTTC. Protein: CASSLWGENYNEQFF. The V call is TRBV7-9, the J call TRBJ2-1; D is possibly TRBD2 (6 bases). This CDR3 has 15 residues. CDR1 and CDR2 (germline): SEHNR, FQNEAQ (reference sequence). The germline V and J ends were trimmed by 2 bases and 3 bases, with 11 bases remaining between them. The entire variable domain, with the rest obtained from reference TRBV7-9 and TRBJ2-1, is as follows: DTGVSQNPRHKITKRGQNVTFRCDPISEHNRLYWYRQTLGQGPEFLTYFQNEAQLEKSRLLSDRFSAERPKGSFSTLEIQRTEQGDSAMYLCASSLWGENYNEQFFGPGTRLTVL.

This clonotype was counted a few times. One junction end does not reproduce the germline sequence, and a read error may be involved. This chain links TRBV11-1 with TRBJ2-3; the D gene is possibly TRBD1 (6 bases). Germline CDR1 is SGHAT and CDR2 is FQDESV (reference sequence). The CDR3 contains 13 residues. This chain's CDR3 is CASSATGPDTQYF. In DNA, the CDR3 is TGCGCCAGCAGCGCTACAGGGCCCGATACGCAGTATTTT.

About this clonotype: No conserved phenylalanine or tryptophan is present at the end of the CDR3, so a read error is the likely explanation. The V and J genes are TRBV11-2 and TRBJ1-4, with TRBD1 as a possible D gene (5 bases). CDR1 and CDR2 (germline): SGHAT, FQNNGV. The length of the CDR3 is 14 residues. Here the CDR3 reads CASSLVVGDEKLFL. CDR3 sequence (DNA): TGTGCAAGCAGCTTAGTGGTTGGGGACGAAAAACTGTTTCTT.

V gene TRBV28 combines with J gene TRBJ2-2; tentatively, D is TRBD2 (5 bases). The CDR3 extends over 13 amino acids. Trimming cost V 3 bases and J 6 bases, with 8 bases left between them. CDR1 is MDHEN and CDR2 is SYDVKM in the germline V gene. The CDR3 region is CASSFRGSGELFF. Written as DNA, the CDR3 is TGTGCCAGCAGTTTCCGGGGTTCCGGGGAGCTGTTTTTT.

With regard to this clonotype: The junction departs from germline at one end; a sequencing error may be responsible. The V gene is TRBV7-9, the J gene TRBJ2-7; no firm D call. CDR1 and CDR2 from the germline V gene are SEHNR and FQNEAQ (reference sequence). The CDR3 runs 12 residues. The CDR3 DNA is TGTACCAGCAGCTCTCTTGGGTACGGGCAGTACTTC. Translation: CTSSSLGYGQYF.

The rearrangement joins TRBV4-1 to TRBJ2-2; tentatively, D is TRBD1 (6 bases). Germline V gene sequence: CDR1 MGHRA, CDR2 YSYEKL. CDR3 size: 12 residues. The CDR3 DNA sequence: TGCGCAGCAGCCAAGACAGGCGGGGAGCTGTTTTTT. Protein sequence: CAAAKTGGELFF.

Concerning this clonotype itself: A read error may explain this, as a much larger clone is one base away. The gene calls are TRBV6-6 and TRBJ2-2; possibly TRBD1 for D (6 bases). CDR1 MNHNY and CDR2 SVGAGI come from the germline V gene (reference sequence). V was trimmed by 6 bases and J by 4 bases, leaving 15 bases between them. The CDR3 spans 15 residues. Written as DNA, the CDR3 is TGTGCCAGCAGCCGCGACAGGAGAGGCACCGGGGAGCTGTTTTTT. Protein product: CASSRDRRGTGELFF.

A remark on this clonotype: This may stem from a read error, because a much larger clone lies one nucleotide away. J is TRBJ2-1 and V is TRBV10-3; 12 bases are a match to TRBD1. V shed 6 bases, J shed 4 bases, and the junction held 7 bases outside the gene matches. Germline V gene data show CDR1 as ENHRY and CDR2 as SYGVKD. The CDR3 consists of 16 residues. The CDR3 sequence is CAISRGQGAVYNEQFF. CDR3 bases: TGTGCCATCAGCCGGGGACAGGGGGCGGTTTACAATGAGCAGTTCTTC.

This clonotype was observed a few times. In DNA, the CDR3 is TGTGCCTGGAGTGTAGGACAGACCCACGAGCAGTACTTC. Translated, it gives CAWSVGQTHEQYF. The V gene is TRBV30, the J gene TRBJ2-7; D may be TRBD1 (6 bases). V lost 0 bases to trimming and J lost 5 bases, with 11 bases between them. This CDR3 comprises 13 residues. CDR1 GTSNPN and CDR2 SVGIG come from the germline V gene (reference sequence).

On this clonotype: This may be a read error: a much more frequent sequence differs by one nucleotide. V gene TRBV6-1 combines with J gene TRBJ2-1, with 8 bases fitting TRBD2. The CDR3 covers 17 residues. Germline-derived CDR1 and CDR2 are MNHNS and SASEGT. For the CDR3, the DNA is TGTGCCATCAGTCCCCCGGGGGGGGGGACTTACTACAATGAGCAGTTCTTC. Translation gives CAISPPGGGTYYNEQFF.

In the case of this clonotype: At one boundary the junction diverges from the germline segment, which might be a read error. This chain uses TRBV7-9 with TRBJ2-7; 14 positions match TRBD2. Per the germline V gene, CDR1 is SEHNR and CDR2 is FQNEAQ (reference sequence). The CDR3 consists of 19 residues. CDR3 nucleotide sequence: TGTGACAGCAGCTTCCCCTCAACGGTGGGACTAGCGGGAGTCCACGAGCAGTACTTC. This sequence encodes CDSSFPSTVGLAGVHEQYF.

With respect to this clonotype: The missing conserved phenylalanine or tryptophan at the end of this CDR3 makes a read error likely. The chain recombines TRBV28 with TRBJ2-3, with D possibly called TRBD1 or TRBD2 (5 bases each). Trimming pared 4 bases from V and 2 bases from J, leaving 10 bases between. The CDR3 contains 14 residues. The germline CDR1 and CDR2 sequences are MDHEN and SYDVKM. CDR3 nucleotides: TGTGCCAGCAGTTCGGGGACCGCCACAGATACGCAGTATGTT. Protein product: CASSSGTATDTQYV.

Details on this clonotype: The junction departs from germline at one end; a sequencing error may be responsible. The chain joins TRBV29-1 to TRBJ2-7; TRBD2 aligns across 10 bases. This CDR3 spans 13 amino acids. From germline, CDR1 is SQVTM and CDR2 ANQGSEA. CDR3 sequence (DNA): TGCAGTGTTGGGACTAGCGTGAACTACGAGCAGTACTTC. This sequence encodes CSVGTSVNYEQYF.

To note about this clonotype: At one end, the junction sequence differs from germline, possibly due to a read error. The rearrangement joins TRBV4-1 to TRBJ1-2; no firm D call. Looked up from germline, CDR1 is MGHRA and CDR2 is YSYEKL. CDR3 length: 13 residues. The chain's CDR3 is CASSESVNYGYTF. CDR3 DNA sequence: TGTGCCAGCAGCGAGTCAGTTAACTATGGCTACACCTTC.